This T cell receptor (beta chain) emerged from a study of early T cells in non-severe SARS-CoV-2 infection (dated by TCRdb to the early 2020s). Background for the entire study: Bulk RNA from unsorted whole blood was used for TCR sequencing, so alpha and beta chains could not be paired. General findings and caveats noted by the study authors: VDJdb matching was skewed toward anti-spike CD8 responses and likely underestimated virus-specific expansions, missing private and CD4 specificities.

The germline V gene (reference sequence) provides CDR1 MNHNY and CDR2 SVGAGI. Ends trimmed: V by 8 bases, J by 4 bases; bases unmatched to a gene: 10. The CDR3 covers 14 residues, taking in both the cysteine and the phenylalanine. Only the CDR3 portion is preserved as DNA: 42 bases, with reading frame beginning at the first base. The method was 5' RACE. Instrument used: NextSeq 500. The TCR library protocol attached unique molecular identifiers to individual cDNA molecules to correct for sequencing error and PCR bias. Both TCR alpha and beta chains were sequenced, and tight co-correlation was observed between alpha and beta sequence abundances in each sample. The paper's data handling went like this. V gene, J gene and CDR3 annotation of TCR sequences was performed with Decombinator V4. Expanded TCRs were defined as changing significantly between any two time points under a Poisson model with p below 0.0001. TCR abundances were normalised to the total number of TCRs sequenced per sample and were expressed as counts per million. TRAV1-2 paired with TRAJ12, TRAJ20 or TRAJ33 defined MAIT TCRs, while TRAV10 paired with TRAJ18 defined iNKT TCRs. VDJdb, accessed 1 November 2021, was searched for CMV, EBV and SARS-CoV-2 annotated TCRs, excluding TCRs annotated for multiple antigens. In-frame beta chains were kept once TCRdb had trimmed the public reads at Q25 with fastp and called clones with MiXCR. Rows matching on CDR3 protein sequence are summarized as one entry with the most common DNA and genes. TCRdb's processing, not the authors' own work, is the source of the V and J calls. The sample has approximately 39,000 distinct CDR3 sequences on record, 3.5% to 5% of them singletons. 16% of the sample comes from the top ten.

The table lists this clonotype with many counts. Its cognate antigen has yet to be identified. It has no much larger one-base neighbor in the sample; base qualities were not kept. A case-control design nested within a healthcare worker cohort in London, UK, was used, with weekly nasopharyngeal swab PCR tests and blood sampling performed. Healthcare workers were recruited between 23 and 31 March 2020, during the week of the UK lockdown, and were followed weekly for up to roughly 16 weeks. Sequencing used whole blood. The V gene is TRBV6-6 and the J gene is TRBJ2-7, and 8 bases in between align with TRBD2. The receptor was isolated from an adult who was a healthcare worker with PCR-confirmed SARS-CoV-2 infection or an uninfected control (not recorded which). The CDR3 reads CASSPPAGGYEQYF. The DNA sequence is TGTGCCAGCTCCCCCCCCGCGGGGGGTTACGAGCAGTACTTC.